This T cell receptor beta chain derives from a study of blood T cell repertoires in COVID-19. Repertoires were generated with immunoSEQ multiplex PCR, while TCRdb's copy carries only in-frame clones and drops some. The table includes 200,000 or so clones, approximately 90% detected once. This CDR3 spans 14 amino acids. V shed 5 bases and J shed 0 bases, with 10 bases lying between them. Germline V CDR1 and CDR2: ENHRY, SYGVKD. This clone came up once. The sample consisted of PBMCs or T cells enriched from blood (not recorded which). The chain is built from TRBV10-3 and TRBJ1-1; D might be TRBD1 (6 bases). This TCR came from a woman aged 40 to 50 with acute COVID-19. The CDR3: CAISWDTLNTEAFF. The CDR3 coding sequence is TGTGCCATCAGTTGGGACACCCTGAACACTGAAGCTTTCTTT.